These 32 T cell receptor beta chains share one sample of origin, sequenced in a study of T-cell reconstitution after alpha-beta-depleted transplantation in children. Library preparation (for TCRbeta) was performed with unique molecular identifiers. MiXCR, applied by TCRdb to the PCR reads, yields one record per CDR3 protein. The sample holds about 610,000 distinct CDR3 sequences, 10% to 13% seen once. Sequences were derived from PBMCs from the stem cell graft donor, sampled from the stem cell graft. These TCRs come from a human donor who donated a stem cell graft to a child with acute myeloid leukemia.

The chain recombines TRBV20-1 with TRBJ2-7; D may be TRBD2 (5 bases). The germline CDR1 and CDR2 sequences are DFQATT and SNEGSKA (reference sequence). This CDR3 contains 21 residues. Trimming removed 0 bases from V and 3 bases from J, with 33 bases in between. DNA for the CDR3: TGCAGTGCTAGAGATCGATGGAGGTGGCCATCCACAAAGCGAACTGACTACGAGCAGTACTTC. Amino acid sequence: CSARDRWRWPSTKRTDYEQYF.

This clonotype was counted many times. The chain recombines TRBV7-2 with TRBJ1-1; maybe TRBD1 (6 bases). The length of the CDR3 is 14 residues. Germline-derived CDR1 and CDR2 are SGHTA and FQGNSA. V shed 5 bases and J shed 1 base, with 11 bases lying between them. The CDR3 nucleotides read TGTGCCAGCAGCGGGGAGACAGGGAACACTGAAGCTTTCTTT. Its protein product is CASSGETGNTEAFF.

This clonotype appeared a few times. The genes are TRBV27 and TRBJ2-1, with 8 bases lining up with TRBD1. The V gene's germline CDR1 is MNHEY and CDR2 SMNVEV (reference sequence). V was clipped by 3 bases and J by 6 bases; unmatched bases: 7. The CDR3 totals 15 residues. This CDR3 is CASSFGDRRGNEQFF. The CDR3 region has the DNA TGTGCCAGCAGTTTTGGGGACAGGAGAGGCAATGAGCAGTTCTTC.

This rearrangement joins TRBV24-1 to TRBJ2-5; 10 nucleotides line up with TRBD1. The germline V gene has CDR1 KGHDR and CDR2 SFDVKD. V lost 3 bases to trimming and J lost 5 bases; unmatched junction nucleotides: 8. CDR3 length equals 16 residues. DNA for the CDR3: TGTGCCACCAGTGATCCGGGACAGGGGTTTGGGGAGACCCAGTACTTC. Translation: CATSDPGQGFGETQYF.

This clonotype was found a few times. This chain uses TRBV7-2 with TRBJ2-7; unclear D gene. The V end was cut by 0 bases, the J end by 0 bases, with 9 bases between. This CDR3 spans 15 amino acids. The germline V gene has CDR1 SGHTA and CDR2 FQGNSA. CDR3 DNA: TGTGCCAGCAGCTTAGCCCTCGTGGCCTCCTACGAGCAGTACTTC. Protein: CASSLALVASYEQYF. The full variable domain, rest sourced from reference TRBV7-2 and TRBJ2-7, is GAGVSQSPSNKVTEKGKDVELRCDPISGHTALYWYRQSLGQGLEFLIYFQGNSAPDKSGLPSDRFSAERTGGSVSTLTIQRTQQEDSAVYLCASSLALVASYEQYFGPGTRLTVT.

Only a few counts were recorded for this clonotype. V gene TRBV11-2 combines with J gene TRBJ2-1; TRBD2 matches at 15 bases. Per germline, CDR1 SGHAT and CDR2 FQNNGV. The CDR3 spans 20 residues. V was pared by 9 bases and J by 6 bases, with 21 bases of the junction left unmatched. CDR3 sequence reads: CASLWGGGTSGRSRLNEQFF. The CDR3 DNA reads as TGTGCCAGTCTGTGGGGGGGAGGGACTAGCGGGAGGTCACGACTCAATGAGCAGTTCTTC.

The rearrangement uses TRBV9 and TRBJ1-2, with a weak D call TRBD1 (5 bases). V was trimmed by 2 bases and J by 6 bases, leaving 8 bases between them. The CDR3 has 12 residues. Germline CDR1 is SGDLS and CDR2 is YYNGEE. In DNA form, the CDR3 reads TGTGCCAGCAGCGTTGGGGGTGATGGCTACACCTTC. Translation gives CASSVGGDGYTF.

This clonotype was counted only a few times. The chain recombines TRBV6-5 with TRBJ2-7, with D possibly matching TRBD2 (5 bases). Trimming pared 0 bases from V and 5 bases from J, leaving 11 bases between. Looked up from germline, CDR1 is MNHEY and CDR2 is SVGAGI. The CDR3 sequence is 14 residues long. The DNA of the CDR3 is TGTGCCAGCAGTTACTCGATCGGGGTCGACGAGCAGTACTTC. This encodes CASSYSIGVDEQYF.

This clonotype appeared many times. The V and J genes are TRBV5-1 and TRBJ2-3, with 7 nucleotides matching TRBD2. This CDR3 contains 14 residues. Trimming took 4 bases from V and 6 from J; bases not matched to a gene: 8. The V gene's germline CDR1 is SGHRS and CDR2 YFSETQ. As DNA, the CDR3 is TGCGCCAGCAGCCCAGGACTAGTTAGGGATACGCAGTATTTT. Its protein product is CASSPGLVRDTQYF.

V is TRBV9 and J is TRBJ2-2, with D unresolved. The germline V and J ends were trimmed by 0 bases and 2 bases, with 2 bases remaining between them. This CDR3 spans 13 amino acids. In germline, CDR1 is SGDLS, CDR2 YYNGEE. Written as DNA, the CDR3 is TGTGCCAGCAGCGTAGATAACACCGGGGAGCTGTTTTTT. This sequence encodes CASSVDNTGELFF.

V is TRBV7-3 and J is TRBJ2-1; 9 positions agree with TRBD2. Germline trimming cut 3 bases from V and 10 bases from J; bases unmatched to any gene: 7. The CDR3 is 14 residues long. The germline V gene has CDR1 SGHTA and CDR2 FQGTGA. CDR3 nucleotides: TGTGCCAGCAGCTTTGTAGCGGGAGATAGGGAGCAGTTCTTC. Translating it yields CASSFVAGDREQFF.

This clonotype was counted only a few times. The rearrangement uses TRBV20-1 and TRBJ1-2; D may be TRBD1 (5 bases). V was cut by 6 bases and J by 4 bases, with 12 bases left in between. CDR1 and CDR2 from the germline V gene are DFQATT and SNEGSKA (reference sequence). The CDR3 contains 12 residues. The CDR3: CSADFQGYGYTF. As DNA, the CDR3 is TGCAGTGCGGACTTTCAGGGCTATGGCTACACCTTC.

This clonotype has just a few counts. V usage is TRBV28 and J usage is TRBJ2-1; a weak D match, TRBD1 (6 bases). From germline, CDR1 is MDHEN and CDR2 SYDVKM. Trimming cost V 6 bases and J 4 bases, with 19 bases left between them. The CDR3 has 16 residues. CDR3 residues: CASRLSDRKLYNEQFF. CDR3 bases: TGTGCCAGCAGGCTTTCCGACAGGAAATTGTACAATGAGCAGTTCTTC.

This clonotype was found a few times. The chain has TRBV7-9 and TRBJ2-1; TRBD2 matches at 10 bases. This CDR3 contains 15 residues. The junction had 8 bases not matched to a gene; V was cut back by 5 bases and J by 7 bases. The germline V gene has CDR1 SEHNR and CDR2 FQNEAQ (reference sequence). The CDR3 DNA reads TGTGCCAGCAGCACCCTAGCGGGAGCCCAGAATGAGCAGTTCTTC. This sequence encodes CASSTLAGAQNEQFF.

This sequence joins TRBV7-9 and TRBJ2-2; D is possibly TRBD1 (5 bases). The V end lost 2 bases, the J end lost 2 bases, and 9 bases lay between the germline ends. Germline CDR1 reads SEHNR; CDR2 reads FQNEAQ (reference sequence). The CDR3 covers 15 residues. DNA for the CDR3: TGTGCCAGCAGCTTACAGGGATTTAACACCGGGGAGCTGTTTTTT. This sequence encodes CASSLQGFNTGELFF. Based on the CDR3 plus reference TRBV7-9 and TRBJ2-2, the full variable domain is DTGVSQNPRHKITKRGQNVTFRCDPISEHNRLYWYRQTLGQGPEFLTYFQNEAQLEKSRLLSDRFSAERPKGSFSTLEIQRTEQGDSAMYLCASSLQGFNTGELFFGEGSRLTVL.

V and J are TRBV20-1 and TRBJ2-1; D perhaps matches TRBD1 (5 bases). The V and J ends lost 4 bases and 5 bases respectively, with 18 bases between them. The CDR3 sequence is 15 residues long. Per the germline V gene, CDR1 is DFQATT and CDR2 is SNEGSKA (reference sequence). The CDR3 spells CSANPLGRANNEQFF. The CDR3 DNA sequence: TGCAGTGCTAACCCCCTAGGCAGGGCTAACAATGAGCAGTTCTTC.

The table lists this clonotype with a few counts. This chain joins TRBV5-1 and TRBJ2-1; no reliable D call. The CDR3 totals 14 residues. With 6 bases removed from V and 2 bases from J, the gap between germline ends came to 12 bases. Germline-derived CDR1 and CDR2 are SGHRS and YFSETQ. Written as DNA, the CDR3 is TGCGCCAGCAAGGGCGCGCAGCCCTACAATGAGCAGTTCTTC. Its protein product is CASKGAQPYNEQFF.

This chain uses TRBV23-1 with TRBJ2-3, with D uncertain. TRBV23-1 is filed as an ORF, its function uncertain. Trimming left V 3 bases short and J 0 bases short, with 10 bases between. This CDR3 region has 15 residues. The CDR3 region has the DNA TGCGCCAGCAGTCATCAAGGCTTTAGCACAGATACGCAGTATTTT. Encoded protein: CASSHQGFSTDTQYF.

A word on this clonotype: A read error may produce the germline difference seen at one junction end. The chain links TRBV29-1 to TRBJ2-1; D uncertain. Germline-derived CDR1 and CDR2 are SQVTM and ANQGSEA. The length of the CDR3 is 12 residues. This CDR3 is CSVDPSHNEQFF. CDR3 DNA: TGCAGCGTTGACCCCTCCCACAATGAGCAGTTCTTC.

V gene TRBV28 combines with J gene TRBJ2-4; possible D gene TRBD1, 6 bases. The germline V gene encodes CDR1 MDHEN and CDR2 SYDVKM. This CDR3 comprises 16 residues. Trimming removed 5 bases from V and 6 bases from J, with 20 bases in between. The CDR3 DNA follows: TGTGCCAGCAGTCCGGAAGGGACACGCAGGGGAAACATTCAGTACTTC. This translates into CASSPEGTRRGNIQYF.

V usage is TRBV27 and J usage is TRBJ2-7, with 7 bases lining up with TRBD2. CDR3 length equals 16 residues. V lost 2 bases and J lost 4; bases outside the gene matches: 11. The germline gives CDR1 MNHEY, CDR2 SMNVEV (reference sequence). Here the CDR3 DNA reads TGTGCCAGCAGTTTAGGGTGGCGGGAGCATCTTTACGAGCAGTACTTC. This gives the protein CASSLGWREHLYEQYF.

V and J are TRBV2 and TRBJ2-2; 10 bases line up with TRBD2. CDR1 and CDR2 (germline): SNHLY, FYNNEI. V dropped 8 bases and J dropped 6; count of bases not matched to a gene: 6. This CDR3 is 14 amino acids long. CDR3 nucleotide sequence: TGTGCCAGCGGGCGGACTAGCGGACCCGGGGAGCTGTTTTTT. Amino acids: CASGRTSGPGELFF.

This clonotype was found many times. The chain recombines TRBV7-9 with TRBJ1-1; D remains unclear. The germline gives CDR1 SEHNR, CDR2 FQNEAQ (reference sequence). The CDR3 is 13 residues long. Trimming took 1 base from V and 5 from J, leaving 8 bases between them. The DNA of the CDR3 is TGTGCCAGCAGCTTAGAGGGTTTAACTGAAGCTTTCTTT. Amino acid sequence: CASSLEGLTEAFF. Filled out from reference TRBV7-9 and TRBJ1-1, the complete variable domain reads DTGVSQNPRHKITKRGQNVTFRCDPISEHNRLYWYRQTLGQGPEFLTYFQNEAQLEKSRLLSDRFSAERPKGSFSTLEIQRTEQGDSAMYLCASSLEGLTEAFFGQGTRLTVV.

The rearrangement uses TRBV7-9 and TRBJ1-1, with D unclear. Trimming took off 7 bases at V and 0 bases at J, with 6 bases between the two ends. Germline V gene data show CDR1 as SEHNR and CDR2 as FQNEAQ (reference sequence). There are 12 residues in the CDR3. The CDR3 coding sequence is TGTGCCAGCAAGCATGTGAACACTGAAGCTTTCTTT. Encoded protein: CASKHVNTEAFF.

This clonotype was seen at least ten times. The chain combines TRBV12-3 or TRBV12-4 with TRBJ2-7; 15 bases map to TRBD2. CDR3 length: 15 residues. Trimming at V came to 5 bases and at J to 7 bases, leaving 6 bases not matched to a gene. CDR3 sequence reads: CASSPGLAGGREQYF. CDR3 nucleotide sequence: TGTGCCAGCAGTCCTGGACTAGCGGGAGGGAGGGAGCAGTACTTC.

This clonotype was observed many times. In DNA form, the CDR3 reads TGCGCCAGCAGCGTCAGCGGACGTGATAATTCACCCCTCCACTTT. This codes for CASSVSGRDNSPLHF. V gene TRBV5-1 combines with J gene TRBJ1-6; D not resolved. V lost 4 bases to trimming and J lost 5 bases, with 13 bases between them. The CDR3 extends over 15 amino acids. Germline V gives CDR1 SGHRS, CDR2 YFSETQ.

J is TRBJ2-2 and V is TRBV7-9; D is unclear. In germline, CDR1 is SEHNR, CDR2 FQNEAQ (reference sequence). V dropped 5 bases and J dropped 8 bases, with 12 bases sitting between them. This CDR3 region has 13 residues. The CDR3 sequence: CASSPDPVGELFF. CDR3 DNA sequence: TGTGCCAGCAGCCCAGACCCCGTGGGGGAGCTGTTTTTT.

The V and J genes are TRBV7-9 and TRBJ1-4; maybe TRBD1 (5 bases). CDR1 is SEHNR, CDR2 FQNEAQ, per germline (reference sequence). The CDR3 has 14 amino acids. Trimming took 3 bases from V and 6 from J, leaving 11 bases between them. CDR3 in amino acids: CASSLAGVDEKLFF. The CDR3 DNA sequence: TGTGCCAGCAGCTTGGCGGGGGTAGATGAAAAACTGTTTTTT.

The chain carries TRBV5-1 and TRBJ2-2; D is perhaps TRBD1 or TRBD2 (5 bases each). The length of the CDR3 is 16 residues. Germline V CDR1 and CDR2: SGHRS, YFSETQ. Trimming removed 4 bases at V and 4 bases at J, with 17 bases between. CDR3: CASSRDLRGITGELFF. The CDR3 DNA reads as TGCGCCAGCAGCAGGGACCTCCGTGGCATCACCGGGGAGCTGTTTTTT.

The gene calls are TRBV3-1 and TRBJ2-3; no reliable D call. Germline CDR1 LGHDT, CDR2 YNNKEL (reference sequence). V lost 0 bases and J 4 bases, leaving 11 bases between the germline ends. The CDR3 has 15 residues. The CDR3 loop is CASSQESRVPDTQYF. The CDR3 coding sequence is TGTGCCAGCAGCCAAGAGTCCCGCGTCCCAGATACGCAGTATTTT.

This clonotype appeared many times. V gene TRBV29-1 combines with J gene TRBJ2-1; TRBD2 aligns across 10 bases. CDR3 length: 14 residues. V dropped 6 bases and J dropped 7; count of bases not matched to a gene: 9. Germline V gene lookup returns CDR1 SQVTM and CDR2 ANQGSEA. The CDR3 here is CSVGLAGVSNEQFF. CDR3 nucleotide sequence: TGCAGCGTAGGGCTAGCGGGAGTAAGTAATGAGCAGTTCTTC.

The V and J genes are TRBV12-3 or TRBV12-4 and TRBJ2-5, with TRBD1 matching 9 bases. After removal of 8 bases from V and 5 bases from J, the junction contained 0 bases not matched to a gene. The CDR3 has 11 residues. The chain's CDR3 is CASGTGETQYF. The CDR3 region has the DNA TGTGCCAGCGGGACAGGGGAGACCCAGTACTTC.